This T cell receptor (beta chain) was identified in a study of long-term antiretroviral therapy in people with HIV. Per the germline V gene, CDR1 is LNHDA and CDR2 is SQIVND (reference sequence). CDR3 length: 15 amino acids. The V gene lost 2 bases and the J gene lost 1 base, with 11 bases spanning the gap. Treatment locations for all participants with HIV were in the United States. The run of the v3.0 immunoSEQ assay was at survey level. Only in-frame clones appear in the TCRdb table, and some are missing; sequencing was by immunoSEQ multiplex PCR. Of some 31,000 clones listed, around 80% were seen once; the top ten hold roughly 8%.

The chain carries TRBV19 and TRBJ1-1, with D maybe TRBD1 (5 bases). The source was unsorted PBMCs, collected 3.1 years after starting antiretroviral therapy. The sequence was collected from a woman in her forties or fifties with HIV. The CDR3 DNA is TGTGCCAGTAGTATAATGGGACTACCGAACACTGAAGCTTTCTTT. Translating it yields CASSIMGLPNTEAFF.